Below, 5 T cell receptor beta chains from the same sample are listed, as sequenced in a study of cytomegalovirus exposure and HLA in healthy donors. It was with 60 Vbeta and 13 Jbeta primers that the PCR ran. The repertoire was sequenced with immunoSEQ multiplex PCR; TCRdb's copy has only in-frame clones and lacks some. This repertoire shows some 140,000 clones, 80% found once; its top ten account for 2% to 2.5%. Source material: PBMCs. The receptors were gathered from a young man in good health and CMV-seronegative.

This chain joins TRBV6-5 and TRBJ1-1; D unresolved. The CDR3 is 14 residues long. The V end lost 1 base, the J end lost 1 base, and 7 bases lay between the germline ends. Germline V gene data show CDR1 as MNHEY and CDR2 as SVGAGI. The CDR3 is CASSYFRGNTEAFF. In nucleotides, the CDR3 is TGTGCCAGCAGTTACTTTCGGGGGAACACTGAAGCTTTCTTT.

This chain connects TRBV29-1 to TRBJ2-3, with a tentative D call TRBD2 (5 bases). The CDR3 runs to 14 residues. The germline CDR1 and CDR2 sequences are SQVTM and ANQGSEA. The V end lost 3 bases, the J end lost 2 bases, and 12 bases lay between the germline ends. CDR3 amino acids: CSVDRTAYTDTQYF. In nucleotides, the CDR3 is TGCAGCGTTGATCGGACTGCATACACAGATACGCAGTATTTT.

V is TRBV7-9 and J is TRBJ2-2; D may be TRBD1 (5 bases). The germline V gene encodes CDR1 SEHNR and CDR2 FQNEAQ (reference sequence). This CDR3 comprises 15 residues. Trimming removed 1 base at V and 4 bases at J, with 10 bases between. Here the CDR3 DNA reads TGTGCCAGCAGCTTAGATCTGGGGCGCACCGGGGAGCTGTTTTTT. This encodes CASSLDLGRTGELFF.

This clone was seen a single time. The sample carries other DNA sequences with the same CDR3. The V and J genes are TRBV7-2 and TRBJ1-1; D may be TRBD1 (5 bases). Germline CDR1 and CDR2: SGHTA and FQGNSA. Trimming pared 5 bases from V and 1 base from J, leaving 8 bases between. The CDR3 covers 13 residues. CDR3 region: CASSRTGNTEAFF. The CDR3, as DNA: TGTGCCAGCAGCCGTACAGGGAACACTGAAGCTTTCTTT. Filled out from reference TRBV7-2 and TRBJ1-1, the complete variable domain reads GAGVSQSPSNKVTEKGKDVELRCDPISGHTALYWYRQSLGQGLEFLIYFQGNSAPDKSGLPSDRFSAERTGGSVSTLTIQRTQQEDSAVYLCASSRTGNTEAFFGQGTRLTVV.

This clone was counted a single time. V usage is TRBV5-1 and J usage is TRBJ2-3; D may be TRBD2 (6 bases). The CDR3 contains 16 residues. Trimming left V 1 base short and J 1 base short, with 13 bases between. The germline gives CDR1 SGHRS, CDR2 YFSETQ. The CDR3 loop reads CASSLRAGLRTDTQYF. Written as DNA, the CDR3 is TGCGCCAGCAGCTTGAGAGCGGGCCTCCGCACAGATACGCAGTATTTT.